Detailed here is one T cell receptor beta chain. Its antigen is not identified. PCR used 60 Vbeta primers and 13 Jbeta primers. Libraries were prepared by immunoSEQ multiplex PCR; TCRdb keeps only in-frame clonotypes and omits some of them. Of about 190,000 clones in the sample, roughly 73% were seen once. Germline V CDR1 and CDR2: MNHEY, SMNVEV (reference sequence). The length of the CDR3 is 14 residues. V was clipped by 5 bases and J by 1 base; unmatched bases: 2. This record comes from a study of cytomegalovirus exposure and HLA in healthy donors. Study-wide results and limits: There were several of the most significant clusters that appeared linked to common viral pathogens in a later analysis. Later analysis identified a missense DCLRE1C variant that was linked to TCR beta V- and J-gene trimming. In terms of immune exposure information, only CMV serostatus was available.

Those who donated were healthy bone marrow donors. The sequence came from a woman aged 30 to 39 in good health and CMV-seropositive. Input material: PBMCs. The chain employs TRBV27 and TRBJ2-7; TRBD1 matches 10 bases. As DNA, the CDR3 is TGTGCCAGCAGTAGGGACAGGGGTTCCTACGAGCAGTACTTC. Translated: CASSRDRGSYEQYF.